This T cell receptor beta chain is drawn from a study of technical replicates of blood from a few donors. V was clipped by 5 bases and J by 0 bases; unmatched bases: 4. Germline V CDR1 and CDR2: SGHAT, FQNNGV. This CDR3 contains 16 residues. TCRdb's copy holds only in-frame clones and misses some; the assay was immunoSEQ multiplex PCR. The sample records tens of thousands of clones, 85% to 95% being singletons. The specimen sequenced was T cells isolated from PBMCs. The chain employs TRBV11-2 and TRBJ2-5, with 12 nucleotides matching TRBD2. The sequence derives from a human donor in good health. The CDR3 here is CASSPGLAGYQETQYF. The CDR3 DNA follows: TGTGCCAGCAGCCCAGGACTAGCGGGATACCAAGAGACCCAGTACTTC. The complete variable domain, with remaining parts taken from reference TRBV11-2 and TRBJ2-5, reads EAGVAQSPRYKIIEKRQSVAFWCNPISGHATLYWYQQILGQGPKLLIQFQNNGVVDDSQLPKDRFSAERLKGVDSTLKIQPAKLEDSAVYLCASSPGLAGYQETQYFGPGTRLLVL.